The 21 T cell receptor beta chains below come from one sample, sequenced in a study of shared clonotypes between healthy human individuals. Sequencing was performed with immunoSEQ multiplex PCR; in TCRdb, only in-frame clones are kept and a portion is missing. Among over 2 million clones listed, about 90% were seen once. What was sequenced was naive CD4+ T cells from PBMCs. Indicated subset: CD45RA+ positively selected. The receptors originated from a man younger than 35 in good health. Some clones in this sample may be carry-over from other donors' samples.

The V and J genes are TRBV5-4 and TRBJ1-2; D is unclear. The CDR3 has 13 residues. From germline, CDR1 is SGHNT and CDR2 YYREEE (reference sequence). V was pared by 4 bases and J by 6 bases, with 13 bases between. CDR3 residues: CASSAAGVDGYTF. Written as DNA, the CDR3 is TGTGCCAGCAGCGCCGCGGGAGTAGATGGCTACACCTTC. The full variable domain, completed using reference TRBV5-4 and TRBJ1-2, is ETGVTQSPTHLIKTRGQQVTLRCSSQSGHNTVSWYQQALGQGPQFIFQYYREEENGRGNFPPRFSGLQFPNYSSELNVNALELDDSALYLCASSAAGVDGYTFGSGTRLTVV.

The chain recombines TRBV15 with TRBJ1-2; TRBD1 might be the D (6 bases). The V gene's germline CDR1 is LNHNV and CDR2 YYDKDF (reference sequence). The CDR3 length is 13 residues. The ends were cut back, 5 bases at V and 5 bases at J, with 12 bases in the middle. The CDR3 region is CATSLGHGYGYTF. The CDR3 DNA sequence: TGTGCCACCAGCCTGGGACATGGGTATGGCTACACCTTC.

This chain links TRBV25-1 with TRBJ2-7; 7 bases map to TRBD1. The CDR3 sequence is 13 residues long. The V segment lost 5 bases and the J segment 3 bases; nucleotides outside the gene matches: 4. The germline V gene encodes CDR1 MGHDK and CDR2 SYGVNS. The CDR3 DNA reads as TGTGCCAGCAGTAGTGCAGGGGGCTACGAGCAGTACTTC. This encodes CASSSAGGYEQYF.

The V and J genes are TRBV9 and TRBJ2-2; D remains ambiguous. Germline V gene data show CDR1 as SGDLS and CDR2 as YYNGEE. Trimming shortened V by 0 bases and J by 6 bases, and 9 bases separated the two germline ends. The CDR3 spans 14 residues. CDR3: CASSVASIPGELFF. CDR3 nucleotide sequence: TGTGCCAGCAGCGTAGCTTCGATCCCCGGGGAGCTGTTTTTT.

The DNA for the CDR3 is TGTGCCAGCAGTAAACCAGGGGGGTACACTGAAGCTTTCTTT. This translates into CASSKPGGYTEAFF. This chain uses TRBV6-5 with TRBJ1-1, with 7 bases lining up with TRBD1. The V and J ends lost 5 bases and 3 bases, in that order; junction bases with no gene match: 6. Germline lookup yields CDR1 MNHEY and CDR2 SVGAGI. The CDR3 has 14 residues.

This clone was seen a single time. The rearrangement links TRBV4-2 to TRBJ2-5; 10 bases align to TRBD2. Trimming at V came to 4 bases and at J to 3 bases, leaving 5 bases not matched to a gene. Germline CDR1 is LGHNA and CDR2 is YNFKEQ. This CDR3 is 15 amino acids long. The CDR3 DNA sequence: TGTGCCAGCAGCCCGACCCTAGCGGGAGAAGAGACCCAGTACTTC. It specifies CASSPTLAGEETQYF.

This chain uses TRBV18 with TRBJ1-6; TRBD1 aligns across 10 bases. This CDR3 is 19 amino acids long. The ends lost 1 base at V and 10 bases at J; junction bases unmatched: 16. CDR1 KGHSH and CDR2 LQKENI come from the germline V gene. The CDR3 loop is CASSPLYDFAGTGDSPLHF. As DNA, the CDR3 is TGTGCCAGCTCACCACTGTATGATTTCGCTGGGACAGGGGACTCACCCCTCCACTTT.

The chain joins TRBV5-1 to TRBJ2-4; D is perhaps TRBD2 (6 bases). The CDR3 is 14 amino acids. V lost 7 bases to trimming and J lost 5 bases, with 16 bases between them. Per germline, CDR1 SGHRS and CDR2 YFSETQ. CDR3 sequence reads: CASRDGEVQNIQYF. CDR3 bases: TGCGCCAGCCGCGACGGGGAGGTCCAAAACATTCAGTACTTC.

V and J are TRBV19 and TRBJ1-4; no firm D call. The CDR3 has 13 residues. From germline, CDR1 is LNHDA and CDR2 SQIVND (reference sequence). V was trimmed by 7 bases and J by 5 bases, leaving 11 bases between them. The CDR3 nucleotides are TGTGCCAGTACTAAGAGATTCAATGAAAAACTGTTTTTT. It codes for CASTKRFNEKLFF.

CDR3 loop: CASSLTRGTGGYNEQFF. CDR3 in DNA: TGTGCCAGCAGTCTAACCCGTGGGACAGGGGGTTACAATGAGCAGTTCTTC. The chain is built from TRBV27 and TRBJ2-1, with 11 nucleotides matching TRBD1. This CDR3 has 17 amino acids. The ends lost 5 bases at V and 4 bases at J; junction bases unmatched: 10. Looked up from germline, CDR1 is MNHEY and CDR2 is SMNVEV (reference sequence).

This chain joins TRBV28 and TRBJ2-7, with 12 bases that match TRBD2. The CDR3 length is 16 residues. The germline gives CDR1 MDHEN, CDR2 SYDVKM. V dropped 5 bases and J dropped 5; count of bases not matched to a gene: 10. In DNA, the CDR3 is TGTGCCAGCAGTCCCGCCGGGACTAGCGGGTATAACGAGCAGTACTTC. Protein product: CASSPAGTSGYNEQYF.

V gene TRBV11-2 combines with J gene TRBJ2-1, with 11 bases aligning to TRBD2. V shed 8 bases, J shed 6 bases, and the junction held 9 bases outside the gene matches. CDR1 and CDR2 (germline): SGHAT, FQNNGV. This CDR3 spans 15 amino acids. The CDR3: CASAQVSGRANEQFF. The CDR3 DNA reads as TGTGCCAGCGCCCAAGTTAGCGGGAGGGCCAATGAGCAGTTCTTC. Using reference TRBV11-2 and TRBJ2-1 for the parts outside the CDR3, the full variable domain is EAGVAQSPRYKIIEKRQSVAFWCNPISGHATLYWYQQILGQGPKLLIQFQNNGVVDDSQLPKDRFSAERLKGVDSTLKIQPAKLEDSAVYLCASAQVSGRANEQFFGPGTRLTVL.

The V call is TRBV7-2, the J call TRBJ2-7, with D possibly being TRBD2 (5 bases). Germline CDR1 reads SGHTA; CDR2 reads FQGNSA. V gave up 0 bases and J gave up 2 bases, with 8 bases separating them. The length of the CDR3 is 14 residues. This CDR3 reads CASSLAEAAYEQYF. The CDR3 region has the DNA TGTGCCAGCAGCTTAGCGGAAGCGGCCTACGAGCAGTACTTC.

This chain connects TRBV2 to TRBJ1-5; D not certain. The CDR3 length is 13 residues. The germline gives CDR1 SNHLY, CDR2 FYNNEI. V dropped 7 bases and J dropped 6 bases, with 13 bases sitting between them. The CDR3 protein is CASNPFAGQPQHF. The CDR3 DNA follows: TGTGCCAGCAACCCCTTTGCCGGTCAGCCCCAGCATTTT.

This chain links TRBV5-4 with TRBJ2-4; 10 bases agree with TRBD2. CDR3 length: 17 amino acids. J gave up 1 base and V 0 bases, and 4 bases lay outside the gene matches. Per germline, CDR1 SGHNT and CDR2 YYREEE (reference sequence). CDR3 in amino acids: CASSLGAGGRAKNIQYF. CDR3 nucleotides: TGTGCCAGCAGCTTGGGAGCGGGAGGGCGGGCCAAAAACATTCAGTACTTC. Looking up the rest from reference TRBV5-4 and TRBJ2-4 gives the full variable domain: ETGVTQSPTHLIKTRGQQVTLRCSSQSGHNTVSWYQQALGQGPQFIFQYYREEENGRGNFPPRFSGLQFPNYSSELNVNALELDDSALYLCASSLGAGGRAKNIQYFGAGTRLSVL.

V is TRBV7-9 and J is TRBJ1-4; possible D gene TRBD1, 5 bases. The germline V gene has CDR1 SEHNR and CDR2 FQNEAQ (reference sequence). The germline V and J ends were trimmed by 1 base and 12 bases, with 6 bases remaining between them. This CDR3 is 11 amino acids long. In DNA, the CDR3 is TGTGCCAGCAGCTTAGTGGGGGAACTGTTTTTT. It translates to CASSLVGELFF.

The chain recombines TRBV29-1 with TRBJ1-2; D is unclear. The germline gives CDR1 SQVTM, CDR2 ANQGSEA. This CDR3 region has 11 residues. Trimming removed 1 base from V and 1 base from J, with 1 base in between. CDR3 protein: CSVEVNYGYTF. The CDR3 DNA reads TGCAGCGTTGAAGTTAACTATGGCTACACCTTC. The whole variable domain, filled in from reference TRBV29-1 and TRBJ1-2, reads SAVISQKPSRDICQRGTSLTIQCQVDSQVTMMFWYRQQPGQSLTLIATANQGSEATYESGFVIDKFPISRPNLTFSTLTVSNMSPEDSSIYLCSVEVNYGYTFGSGTRLTVV.

This CDR3 is CASSLAQGVGTQYF. The CDR3 DNA sequence: TGTGCCAGCAGCTTAGCGCAGGGGGTAGGGACCCAGTACTTC. The chain has TRBV7-9 and TRBJ2-5; 7 nucleotides line up with TRBD1. The CDR3 extends over 14 amino acids. The V gene end was trimmed by 0 bases and the J gene end by 7 bases; junction bases not matched to a gene: 5. CDR1 SEHNR and CDR2 FQNEAQ come from the germline V gene (reference sequence).

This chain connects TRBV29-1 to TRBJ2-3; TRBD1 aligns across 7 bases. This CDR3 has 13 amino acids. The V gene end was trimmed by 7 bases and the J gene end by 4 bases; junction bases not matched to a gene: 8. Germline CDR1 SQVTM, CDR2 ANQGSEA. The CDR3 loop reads CSAIGGFPDTQYF. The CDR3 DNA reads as TGCAGCGCGATAGGGGGCTTCCCAGATACGCAGTATTTT.

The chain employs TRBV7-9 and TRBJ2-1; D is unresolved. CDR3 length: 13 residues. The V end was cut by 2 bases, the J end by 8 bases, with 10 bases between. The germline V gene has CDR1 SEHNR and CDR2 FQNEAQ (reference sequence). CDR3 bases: TGTGCCAGCAGCTTAAGTCTGTCTGATGAGCAGTTCTTC. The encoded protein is CASSLSLSDEQFF.

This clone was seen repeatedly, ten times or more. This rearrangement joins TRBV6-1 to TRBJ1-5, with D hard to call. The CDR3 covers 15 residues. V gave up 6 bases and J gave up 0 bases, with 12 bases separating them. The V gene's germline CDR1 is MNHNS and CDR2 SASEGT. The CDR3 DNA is TGTGCCAGCAGCCCCTCCCGGGGTAGCAATCAGCCCCAGCATTTT. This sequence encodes CASSPSRGSNQPQHF.